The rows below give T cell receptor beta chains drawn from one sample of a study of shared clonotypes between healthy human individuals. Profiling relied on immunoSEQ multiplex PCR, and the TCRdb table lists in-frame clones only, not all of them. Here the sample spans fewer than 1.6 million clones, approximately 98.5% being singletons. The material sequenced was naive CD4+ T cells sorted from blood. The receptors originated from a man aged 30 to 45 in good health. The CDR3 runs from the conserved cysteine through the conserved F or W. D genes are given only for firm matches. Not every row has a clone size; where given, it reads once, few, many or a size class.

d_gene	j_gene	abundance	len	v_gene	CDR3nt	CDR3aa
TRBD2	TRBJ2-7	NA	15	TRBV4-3	TGCGCCAGCAGCCCAATTAGCGGGAGTATATACGAGCAGTACTTC	CASSPISGSIYEQYF
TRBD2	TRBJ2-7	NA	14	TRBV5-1	TGCGCCAGCAGCTGGGGGACTAGCGGCTACGAGCAGTACTTC	CASSWGTSGYEQYF
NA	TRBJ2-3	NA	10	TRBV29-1	TGCAGCGTTCTCACAGATACGCAGTATTTT	CSVLTDTQYF
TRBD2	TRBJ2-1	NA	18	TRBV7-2	TGTGCCAGCAGCTTTCTCGCCTTGGGACTAGCGGGAGCCAATGAGCAGTTCTTC	CASSFLALGLAGANEQFF
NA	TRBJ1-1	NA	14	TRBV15	TGTGCCACCAGCAGAGAACCAGGGGACACTGAAGCTTTCTTT	CATSREPGDTEAFF
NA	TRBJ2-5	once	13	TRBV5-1	TGCGCCAGTGGCTCTAGCCCTTCAGAGACCCAGTACTTC	CASGSSPSETQYF
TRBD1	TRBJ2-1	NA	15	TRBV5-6	TGTGCCAGCAGCCTGACAGGGGGCCCCTACAATGAGCAGTTCTTC	CASSLTGGPYNEQFF
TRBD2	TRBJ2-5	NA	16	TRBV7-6	TGTGCCAGCAGCTTAGTTTCGGGGGGAGTCCGGGAGACCCAGTACTTC	CASSLVSGGVRETQYF
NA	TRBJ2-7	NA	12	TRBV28	TGTGCCAGCAGTTTCGTCGACTACGAGCAGTACTTC	CASSFVDYEQYF
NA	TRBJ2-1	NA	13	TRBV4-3	TGCGCCAGCAGCCTAGAGGAAAAGGATGAGCAGTTCTTC	CASSLEEKDEQFF
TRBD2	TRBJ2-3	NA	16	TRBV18	TGTGCCAGCTCACTCAGGACTAGCCTAAGCACAGATACGCAGTATTTT	CASSLRTSLSTDTQYF
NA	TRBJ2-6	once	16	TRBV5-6	TGTGCCAGCAGCTTGTTAAGTTTGACGAGGACCAACGTCCTGACTTTC	CASSLLSLTRTNVLTF
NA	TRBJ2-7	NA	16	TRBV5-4	TGTGCCAGCAGCCGAGGGACACTAGCGACTCCTGAGGAGCAGTACTTC	CASSRGTLATPEEQYF
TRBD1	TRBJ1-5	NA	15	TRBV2	TGTGCCAGCGCTCGGGGACAGGGTAGCAATCAGCCCCAGCATTTT	CASARGQGSNQPQHF
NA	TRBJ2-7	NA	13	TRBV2	TGTGCCAGCAAGGAGGGAGCGGTCTACGAGCAGTACTTC	CASKEGAVYEQYF
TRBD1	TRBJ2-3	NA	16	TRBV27	TGTGCCAGCAGTCCCTCCCTCCTCGACAGGGCAAATACGCAGTATTTT	CASSPSLLDRANTQYF
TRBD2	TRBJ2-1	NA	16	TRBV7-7	TGTGCCAGCAGCGAGGGACTAGCGGGAGGTGTTTTTGAGCAGTTCTTC	CASSEGLAGGVFEQFF
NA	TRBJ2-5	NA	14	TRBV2	TGTGCCAGCAGTGGGTCGAGTATCGGGGAGACCCAGTACTTC	CASSGSSIGETQYF
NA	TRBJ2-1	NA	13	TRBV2	TGTGCCAGCACCGCCCAAGGGAGAAATGAGCAGTTCTTC	CASTAQGRNEQFF
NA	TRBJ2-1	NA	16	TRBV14	TGTGCCAGCAGCCGGCTCGGGGGAAGCTCCTACAATGAGCAGTTCTTC	CASSRLGGSSYNEQFF
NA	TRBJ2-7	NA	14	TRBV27	TGTGCCAGCAGTGAGTTAGGGGATTCCCGCGAGCAGTACTTC	CASSELGDSREQYF
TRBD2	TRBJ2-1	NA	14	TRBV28	TGTGCCAGCAGTTTGCTAGCGGGAGTAAATGAGCAGTTCTTC	CASSLLAGVNEQFF
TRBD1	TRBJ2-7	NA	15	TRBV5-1	TGCGCCAGCAGCCCCGGGGACAGATACTCCTACGAGCAGTACTTC	CASSPGDRYSYEQYF
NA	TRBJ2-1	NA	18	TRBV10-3	TGTGCCATCAGTGAGATTCGGTGGGCACCTCTTCTGAGGAATGAGCAGTTCTTC	CAISEIRWAPLLRNEQFF
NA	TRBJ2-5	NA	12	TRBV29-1	TGCAGCGTTTATCGCGTGGGAGAGACCCAGTACTTC	CSVYRVGETQYF
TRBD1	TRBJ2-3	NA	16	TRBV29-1	TGCAGCGTTTCGACTACAGGGGGTCAGGGCACAGATACGCAGTATTTT	CSVSTTGGQGTDTQYF
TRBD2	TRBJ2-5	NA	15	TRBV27	TGTGCCAGCATGATAGCGGGAGGGCCTGGAGAGACCCAGTACTTC	CASMIAGGPGETQYF
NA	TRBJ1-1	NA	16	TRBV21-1	TGTGCCAGGACTCCCAAGACCGGGACAGGGGACACTGAAGCTTTCTTT	CARTPKTGTGDTEAFF
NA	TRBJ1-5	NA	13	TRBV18	TGTGCCAGCTCGGGGACAAAAAATCAGCCCCAGCATTTT	CASSGTKNQPQHF
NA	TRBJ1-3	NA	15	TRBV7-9	TGTGCCAGCAGCTTAGAGGGCACGGGGCAGGTGACCATATATTTT	CASSLEGTGQVTIYF
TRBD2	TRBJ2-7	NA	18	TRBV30	TGTGCCTGGACTCGCCCCAGACCTGCGACTAGCGCCCGCTACGAGCAGTACTTC	CAWTRPRPATSARYEQYF
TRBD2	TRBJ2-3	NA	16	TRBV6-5	TGTGCCAGCAGTTACCGACTAGCCCCTCCGGCAGATACGCAGTATTTT	CASSYRLAPPADTQYF
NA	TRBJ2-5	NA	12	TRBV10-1	TGCGCCAGCAGTGGACCCGGGGAGACCCAGTACTTC	CASSGPGETQYF
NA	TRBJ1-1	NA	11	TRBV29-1	TGCAGCGTTGTTAGGGCCCGGGGAGCTTTCTTT	CSVVRARGAFF
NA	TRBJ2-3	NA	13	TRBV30	TGTGCCTGGAGTTCCGTAATTTGGGAGAAGCAGTATTTT	CAWSSVIWEKQYF
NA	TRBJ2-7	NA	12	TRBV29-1	TGCAGCGTTGGTTGGCAGGGCTACGAGCAGTACTTC	CSVGWQGYEQYF
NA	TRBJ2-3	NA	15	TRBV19	TGTGCCAGTAGTACCCGACAGACTAGCACAGATACGCAGTATTTT	CASSTRQTSTDTQYF
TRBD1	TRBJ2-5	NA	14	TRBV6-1	TGTGCCAGCACCCGAAGGGGACAGGGGGAGACCCAGTACTTC	CASTRRGQGETQYF
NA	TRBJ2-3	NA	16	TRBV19	TGTGCCAGTAGTATAGGGACGGTCTACGGCACAGATACGCAGTATTTT	CASSIGTVYGTDTQYF
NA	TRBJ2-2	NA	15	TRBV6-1	TGTGCCAGCAGTGGAGTGAGGGGGAGCACCGGGGAGCTGTTTTTT	CASSGVRGSTGELFF
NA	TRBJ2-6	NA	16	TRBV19	TGTGCCAGTAGTCCGGGAAGGAGTCTCGGGGCCAACGTCCTGACTTTC	CASSPGRSLGANVLTF
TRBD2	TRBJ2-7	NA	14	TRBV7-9	TGTGCCAGCAGCCCAAGCGGGGCATCCTACGAGCAGTACTTC	CASSPSGASYEQYF
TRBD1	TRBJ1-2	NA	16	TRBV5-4	TGTGCCAGCAGCTTGAAGCCGGGACAGGGGAACTATGGCTACACCTTC	CASSLKPGQGNYGYTF
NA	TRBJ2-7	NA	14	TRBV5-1	TGCGCCAGCAAGAAGGCAGGGACCACCTACGAGCAGTACTTC	CASKKAGTTYEQYF
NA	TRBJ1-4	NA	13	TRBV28	TGTGCCAGCGGCATTGCAACTAATGAAAAACTGTTTTTT	CASGIATNEKLFF
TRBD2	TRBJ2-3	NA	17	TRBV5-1	TGCGCCAGCAGCTTGGCCGGGAGCCCGGGGGGTACAGATACGCAGTATTTT	CASSLAGSPGGTDTQYF
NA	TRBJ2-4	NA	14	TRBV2	TGTGCCAGCAGAAACTCCGAGGCCAAAAACATTCAGTACTTC	CASRNSEAKNIQYF
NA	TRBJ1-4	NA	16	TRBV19	TGTGCCAGTAGTATGCAATTGGGGGCGGCTAATGAAAAACTGTTTTTT	CASSMQLGAANEKLFF
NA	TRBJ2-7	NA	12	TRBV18	TGTGCCAGCTCACCCCGTTCTGACGAGCAGTACTTC	CASSPRSDEQYF
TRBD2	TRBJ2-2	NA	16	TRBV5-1	TGCGCCAGCAGCCCGGGACTAGCGAAGAACACCGGGGAGCTGTTTTTT	CASSPGLAKNTGELFF
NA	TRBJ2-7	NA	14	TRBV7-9	TGTGCCAGCAGCTTAGGATGGGACTTTTACGAGCAGTACTTC	CASSLGWDFYEQYF
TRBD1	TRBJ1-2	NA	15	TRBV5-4	TGTGCCAGCAGCTCCGACCCCGACAGGGTGAAGGGCTACACCTTC	CASSSDPDRVKGYTF
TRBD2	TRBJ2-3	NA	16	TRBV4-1	TGCGCCAGCAGCCAAGAAGCGGGAGTAACCACAGATACGCAGTATTTT	CASSQEAGVTTDTQYF
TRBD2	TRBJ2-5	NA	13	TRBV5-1	TGCGCCAGCAGCAAAGCGGGGAAAGAGACCCAGTACTTC	CASSKAGKETQYF
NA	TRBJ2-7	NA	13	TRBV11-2	TGTGCCAGCAGCTTGAGACAGGCCTACGAGCAGTACTTC	CASSLRQAYEQYF